A single sample gave rise to the 10 T cell receptor beta chains below, sequenced in a study of OX40 agonist ivuxolimab in advanced cancers. Produced via immunoSEQ multiplex PCR; TCRdb's table is partial and in-frame only. This sample yields 69,000 or so clones, of which roughly 80% are seen a single time; approximately 6.8% belongs to the top ten. This sample comprised CD4+ or CD8+ T cells sorted from blood, obtained in a trial of the OX40 agonist ivuxolimab. All receptors derive from an adult with an advanced solid tumor such as melanoma, head and neck, liver or kidney cancer.

This rearrangement joins TRBV7-2 to TRBJ2-1; either TRBD1 or TRBD2 may fit D (6 bases each). The CDR3 contains 16 residues. V gave up 0 bases and J gave up 4 bases, with 13 bases separating them. The germline gives CDR1 SGHTA, CDR2 FQGNSA. The CDR3 region has the DNA TGTGCCAGCAGCTTAGCGGCGGGAAGGGGGTACAATGAGCAGTTCTTC. Its translation: CASSLAAGRGYNEQFF.

This clone was observed a few times. The chain combines TRBV28 with TRBJ1-5; D perhaps matches TRBD1 (6 bases). Germline values: CDR1 MDHEN, CDR2 SYDVKM. Trimming pared 5 bases from V and 7 bases from J, leaving 18 bases between. The CDR3 contains 15 residues. The CDR3 loop is CASSVGTPSGQPQHF. CDR3 sequence (DNA): TGTGCCAGCAGTGTTGGGACACCCTCCGGGCAGCCCCAGCATTTT. The whole variable domain, remainder taken from reference TRBV28 and TRBJ1-5, is DVKVTQSSRYLVKRTGEKVFLECVQDMDHENMFWYRQDPGLGLRLIYFSYDVKMKEKGDIPEGYSVSREKKERFSLILESASTNQTSMYLCASSVGTPSGQPQHFGDGTRLSIL.

The V call is TRBV7-2, the J call TRBJ1-5, with D perhaps TRBD1 (6 bases). The germline V gene has CDR1 SGHTA and CDR2 FQGNSA. The germline V and J ends were trimmed by 6 bases and 5 bases, with 17 bases remaining between them. The CDR3 spans 15 residues. CDR3 sequence (DNA): TGTGCCAGCAGTATATCCAGGGGCCCCGATCAGCCCCAGCATTTT. Residues: CASSISRGPDQPQHF.

The CDR3 here is CASSRQGLGYTF. CDR3 in DNA: TGTGCCAGCAGTCGACAGGGTCTTGGCTACACCTTC. This sequence joins TRBV6-6 and TRBJ1-2; 7 positions match TRBD1. The germline gives CDR1 MNHNY, CDR2 SVGAGI (reference sequence). Unmatched junction bases numbered 4, after V lost 5 bases and J lost 7 bases. This CDR3 spans 12 amino acids.

The chain carries TRBV7-2 and TRBJ2-3, with TRBD1 matching 8 bases. CDR1 is SGHTA and CDR2 is FQGNSA in the germline V gene. The V segment lost 4 bases and the J segment 5 bases; nucleotides outside the gene matches: 5. This CDR3 is 14 amino acids long. CDR3 coding DNA: TGTGCCAGCAGCTACAGTACAGGGGGAGATACGCAGTATTTT. Translated: CASSYSTGGDTQYF.

This clone was found once. The genes are TRBV7-2 and TRBJ2-4, with 13 bases lining up with TRBD2. The V gene's germline CDR1 is SGHTA and CDR2 FQGNSA. The CDR3 has 19 amino acids. The junction had 9 bases not matched to a gene; V was cut back by 4 bases and J by 0 bases. The CDR3 loop reads CASSSFRGLAGRAKNIQYF. The CDR3 coding sequence is TGTGCCAGCAGCTCCTTCCGGGGACTAGCGGGGAGAGCCAAAAACATTCAGTACTTC. The complete variable domain, with remaining parts taken from reference TRBV7-2 and TRBJ2-4, reads GAGVSQSPSNKVTEKGKDVELRCDPISGHTALYWYRQSLGQGLEFLIYFQGNSAPDKSGLPSDRFSAERTGGSVSTLTIQRTQQEDSAVYLCASSSFRGLAGRAKNIQYFGAGTRLSVL.

This chain joins TRBV7-8 and TRBJ2-3, with D uncertain. This CDR3 is built from 16 residues. Trimming pared 5 bases from V and 2 bases from J, leaving 17 bases between. Germline loops: CDR1 SGHVS, CDR2 FQNEAQ. The CDR3 nucleotides read TGTGCCAGCAGCCTTCCTTTAAGGCAGGTCACAGATACGCAGTATTTT. Protein product: CASSLPLRQVTDTQYF.

The chain recombines TRBV10-3 with TRBJ2-1; perhaps TRBD2 as D (5 bases). Germline V gene lookup returns CDR1 ENHRY and CDR2 SYGVKD. The CDR3 length is 15 residues. The germline V and J ends were trimmed by 0 bases and 0 bases, with 6 bases remaining between them. The DNA of the CDR3 is TGTGCCATCAGTGAGTCGGGGAGCTCCTACAATGAGCAGTTCTTC. Its translation: CAISESGSSYNEQFF.

The chain combines TRBV23-1 with TRBJ2-3; D might be TRBD1 (5 bases). TRBV23-1 is reported as an ORF; its role is uncertain. V gave up 6 bases and J gave up 1 base, with 14 bases separating them. The CDR3 runs 15 residues. The DNA for the CDR3 is TGCGCCAGCAGCCACGGACACGGTCGCACAGATACGCAGTATTTT. Translating gives CASSHGHGRTDTQYF.

V and J are TRBV1 and TRBJ2-2; the DNA was not compared with TRBD2, the D call given in the table. TRBV1 is annotated as a pseudogene. The CDR3 covers 18 residues. This chain's CDR3 is CTSSQDPSGGARTGELFF. The DNA of the CDR3 is TGCACCAGCAGCCAAGATCCCAGCGGGGGGGCGCGGACCGGGGAGCTGTTTTTT.